The 22 T cell receptor beta chains listed next were all sequenced from one sample in a study of PD-L1 blockade in urothelial cancer. Method: immunoSEQ multiplex PCR; TCRdb's copy keeps in-frame clones and lacks some. The sample has roughly 26,000 clones; 70% to 90% are singletons. The sequenced sample was PBMCs, obtained around atezolizumab (anti-PD-L1) treatment. The receptors originated from a man aged 50-59 years with urothelial cancer.

The chain combines TRBV6-5 with TRBJ2-1; a weak D match, TRBD2 (6 bases). Between the trimmed V and J ends, which lost 5 bases and 0 bases, there was a span of 11 bases. There are 15 residues in the CDR3. Germline CDR1 and CDR2: MNHEY and SVGAGI. CDR3 protein: CASSRSGSSYNEQFF. DNA of the CDR3: TGTGCCAGCAGTCGAAGCGGGTCCTCCTACAATGAGCAGTTCTTC.

The rearrangement links TRBV27 to TRBJ2-1; D is perhaps TRBD2 (7 bases). This CDR3 comprises 17 residues. The germline CDR1 and CDR2 sequences are MNHEY and SMNVEV (reference sequence). Trimming took off 6 bases at V and 6 bases at J, with 24 bases between the two ends. The CDR3 DNA sequence: TGTGCCAGCAGCCACAACCGTGGGTTGGGGGGGCGCAATGAGCAGTTCTTC. The encoded protein is CASSHNRGLGGRNEQFF.

The chain has TRBV5-4 and TRBJ1-1, with a weak D call TRBD1 (5 bases). Germline V gives CDR1 SGHNT, CDR2 YYREEE (reference sequence). The V end was cut by 4 bases, the J end by 4 bases, with 11 bases between. The CDR3 is made up of 13 amino acids. CDR3 in DNA: TGTGCCAGCAGCCCCAGGGAGGGCACTGAAGCTTTCTTT. This encodes CASSPREGTEAFF.

The chain has TRBV2 and TRBJ1-2; D is undetermined. CDR3 length equals 13 residues. Germline V gives CDR1 SNHLY, CDR2 FYNNEI. V lost 6 bases and J 6 bases, leaving 14 bases between the germline ends. CDR3 bases: TGTGCCAGCAGCAAAGCGGGGAAAGATGGCTACACCTTC. Translated: CASSKAGKDGYTF. Supplemented by reference TRBV2 and TRBJ1-2, the full variable domain reads EPEVTQTPSHQVTQMGQEVILRCVPISNHLYFYWYRQILGQKVEFLVSFYNNEISEKSEIFDDQFSVERPDGSNFTLKIRSTKLEDSAMYFCASSKAGKDGYTFGSGTRLTVV.

The chain uses TRBV6-4 and TRBJ2-1; possible D gene TRBD2, 6 bases. The germline V gene has CDR1 MRHNA and CDR2 SNTAGT. Between the trimmed V and J ends, which lost 0 bases and 9 bases, there was a span of 12 bases. The CDR3 contains 14 residues. The CDR3 DNA follows: TGTGCCAGCAGTGACTCAGTAGGGGAGGCTGAGCAGTTCTTC. This sequence encodes CASSDSVGEAEQFF.

V is TRBV9 and J is TRBJ2-3; a weak D match, TRBD1 (6 bases). Germline loops: CDR1 SGDLS, CDR2 YYNGEE. The CDR3 contains 13 residues. The V end was cut by 3 bases, the J end by 6 bases, with 11 bases between. CDR3 amino acids: CASSEGVTDTQYF. For the CDR3, the DNA is TGTGCCAGCAGCGAGGGGGTAACTGATACGCAGTATTTT.

This chain uses TRBV10-3 with TRBJ2-3, with 9 bases matching TRBD2. Germline CDR1 and CDR2: ENHRY and SYGVKD. The CDR3 has 16 residues. The trim removed 0 bases at V and 2 bases at J, leaving 3 bases unmatched. For the CDR3, the DNA is TGTGCCATCAGTGAGTCCGAGCGGGGGGCCACAGATACGCAGTATTTT. Translating it yields CAISESERGATDTQYF.

This clone occurred once. CDR3 protein: CAWSVRRATNEKLFF. The DNA for the CDR3 is TGTGCCTGGAGTGTAAGGAGGGCAACTAATGAAAAACTGTTTTTT. The chain couples TRBV30 to TRBJ1-4; D ambiguous. The CDR3 is made up of 15 amino acids. The V end was cut by 0 bases, the J end by 0 bases, with 8 bases between. Germline V gene lookup returns CDR1 GTSNPN and CDR2 SVGIG (reference sequence).

The V call is TRBV5-1, the J call TRBJ2-2; TRBD2 matches at 8 bases. In germline, CDR1 is SGHRS, CDR2 YFSETQ. The V segment lost 4 bases and the J segment 4 bases; nucleotides outside the gene matches: 9. The CDR3 covers 16 residues. CDR3 sequence reads: CASSSDAGGGTGELFF. In nucleotides, the CDR3 is TGCGCCAGCAGCAGTGACGCGGGAGGTGGCACCGGGGAGCTGTTTTTT.

This clone was detected only once. The J gene is TRBJ2-7, the V gene TRBV4-1, with TRBD1 matching 7 bases. CDR3 size: 17 residues. CDR1 and CDR2 (germline): MGHRA, YSYEKL. The J segment lost 0 bases and the V segment lost 0 bases, leaving 8 bases of the junction unmatched. CDR3 region: CASSQDTLGDSSYEQYF. CDR3 nucleotide sequence: TGCGCCAGCAGCCAAGATACCCTCGGGGACAGCTCCTACGAGCAGTACTTC.

This chain uses TRBV6-4 with TRBJ2-1; weak D call: TRBD1 (6 bases). Germline-derived CDR1 and CDR2 are MRHNA and SNTAGT. This CDR3 has 14 residues. V was trimmed by 7 bases and J by 5 bases, leaving 15 bases between them. The CDR3 DNA sequence: TGTGCCAGCAAGGCCAGGGGTTTCGACAATGAGCAGTTCTTC. Its protein is CASKARGFDNEQFF.

This clone was observed a single time. V usage is TRBV7-9 and J usage is TRBJ1-4; 9 bases are a match to TRBD1. V shed 3 bases, J shed 5 bases, and the junction held 4 bases outside the gene matches. The CDR3 is 15 residues long. In germline, CDR1 is SEHNR, CDR2 FQNEAQ (reference sequence). The CDR3 sequence is CASSLDGTGNEKLFF. The CDR3 DNA reads TGTGCCAGCAGCTTGGACGGGACAGGGAATGAAAAACTGTTTTTT.

The V gene is TRBV19, the J gene TRBJ2-6; a possible D gene is TRBD1 (5 bases). The ends were cut back, 7 bases at V and 0 bases at J, with 19 bases in the middle. The germline V gene has CDR1 LNHDA and CDR2 SQIVND (reference sequence). The CDR3 spans 18 residues. CDR3 DNA: TGTGCCAGTACTTCTGTATATCGGACAAACTCTGGGGCCAACGTCCTGACTTTC. This codes for CASTSVYRTNSGANVLTF.

The chain links TRBV29-1 to TRBJ1-2; TRBD1 aligns across 8 bases. V was clipped by 5 bases and J by 6 bases; unmatched bases: 5. Germline values: CDR1 SQVTM, CDR2 ANQGSEA. There are 12 residues in the CDR3. DNA for the CDR3: TGCAGCGTTTCGGACAGGGCAGATGGCTACACCTTC. It is translated as CSVSDRADGYTF.

The chain joins TRBV10-3 to TRBJ1-2, with a weak D call TRBD1 (6 bases). Germline V gene data show CDR1 as ENHRY and CDR2 as SYGVKD. CDR3 length: 13 residues. Trimming shortened V by 10 bases and J by 3 bases, and 15 bases separated the two germline ends. The CDR3, as DNA: TGTGCCAACTCGATAGGGGGGGACTATGGCTACACCTTC. Translating gives CANSIGGDYGYTF.

The chain combines TRBV21-1 with TRBJ2-7; the D call in the table, TRBD2, was not verified against the DNA. TRBV21-1 is marked as a pseudogene. The CDR3 is 18 amino acids. In DNA form, the CDR3 reads TGTGCCAGCAGCAAAGAGCCGGCGGTAGCGGGAGGGTGCTGCGAGCAGTACTTC. Its translation is CASSKEPAVAGGCCEQYF.

The chain carries TRBV27 and TRBJ2-2, with TRBD1 identical over 7 bases. CDR3 size: 18 residues. The germline V gene encodes CDR1 MNHEY and CDR2 SMNVEV (reference sequence). V dropped 5 bases and J dropped 3; count of bases not matched to a gene: 15. CDR3: CASSVTGPQSSYTGELFF. DNA for the CDR3: TGTGCCAGCAGTGTGACAGGGCCCCAGTCAAGCTACACCGGGGAGCTGTTTTTT.

This clone came up once. The genes are TRBV7-9 and TRBJ2-1, with no clear D. Germline lookup yields CDR1 SEHNR and CDR2 FQNEAQ (reference sequence). This CDR3 contains 12 residues. Trimming pared 1 base from V and 9 bases from J, leaving 7 bases between. The CDR3 loop is CASSLVAPEQFF. The CDR3 nucleotides are TGTGCCAGCAGCTTAGTAGCTCCTGAGCAGTTCTTC.

V and J are TRBV11-2 and TRBJ1-2, with D maybe TRBD1 (5 bases). Germline assignment: CDR1 SGHAT and CDR2 FQNNGV. This CDR3 has 16 residues. V was clipped by 2 bases and J by 7 bases, with 20 bases between them. The CDR3 coding sequence is TGTGCCAGCAGCTTACACCAGGGTAGCCGGCCGGGTGGCTACACCTTC. It yields the protein CASSLHQGSRPGGYTF.

This chain uses TRBV28 with TRBJ2-5; tentatively, D is TRBD1 (5 bases). The germline V gene has CDR1 MDHEN and CDR2 SYDVKM. Trimming took off 2 bases at V and 3 bases at J, with 10 bases between the two ends. This CDR3 has 14 amino acids. The DNA of the CDR3 is TGTGCCAGCAGTTTAATTGGCAGGGAAGAGACCCAGTACTTC. Translation: CASSLIGREETQYF.

The rearrangement links TRBV5-1 to TRBJ2-5; 9 positions agree with TRBD2. The CDR3 loop spans 16 amino acids. Losses at the gene ends were 0 bases for V and 2 bases for J; bases not matched to a gene: 5. In germline, CDR1 is SGHRS, CDR2 YFSETQ. CDR3 nucleotides: TGCGCCAGCAGCTTGGACCTAGCGGGGAAACAAGAGACCCAGTACTTC. Its protein product is CASSLDLAGKQETQYF.

The V gene is TRBV30, the J gene TRBJ2-1, with D perhaps matching TRBD2 (5 bases). Germline V gene data show CDR1 as GTSNPN and CDR2 as SVGIG (reference sequence). This CDR3 contains 14 residues. Trimming took 2 bases from V and 7 from J, leaving 15 bases between them. The CDR3 DNA is TGTGCCTGGAGTCTCGGGGTTCCCGGTAATGAGCAGTTCTTC. This sequence encodes CAWSLGVPGNEQFF.